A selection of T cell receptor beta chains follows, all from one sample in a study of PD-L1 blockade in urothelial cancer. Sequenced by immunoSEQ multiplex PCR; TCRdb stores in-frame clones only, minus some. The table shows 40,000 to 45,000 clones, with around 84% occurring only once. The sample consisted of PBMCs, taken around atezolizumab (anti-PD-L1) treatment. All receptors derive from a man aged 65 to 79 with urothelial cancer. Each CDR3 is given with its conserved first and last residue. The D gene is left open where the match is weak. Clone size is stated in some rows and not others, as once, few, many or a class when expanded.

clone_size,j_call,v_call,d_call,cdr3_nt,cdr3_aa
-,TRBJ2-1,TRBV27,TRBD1,TGTGCCAGCAGTCCCTTAACAGGGGGAGTTAACAATGAGCAGTTCTTC,CASSPLTGGVNNEQFF
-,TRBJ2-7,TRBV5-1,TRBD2,TGCGCCAGCAGCCCGGGGACTAGCGGCTACGAGCAGTACTTC,CASSPGTSGYEQYF
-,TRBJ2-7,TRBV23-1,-,TGCGCCAGCAGTCAAGAGGTCGAGACAGGCAATTTTACACGCTACGAGCAGTACTTC,CASSQEVETGNFTRYEQYF
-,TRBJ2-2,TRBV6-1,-,TGTGCCAGCACGGTAGTGAACACCGGGGAGCTGTTTTTT,CASTVVNTGELFF
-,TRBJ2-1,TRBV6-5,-,TGTGCCAGCAGCCCGGAGTACAATGAGCAGTTCTTC,CASSPEYNEQFF
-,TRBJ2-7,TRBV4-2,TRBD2,TGTGCCAGCAGCCAGGGACTAGCGGGAGACGGTTACGAGCAGTACTTC,CASSQGLAGDGYEQYF
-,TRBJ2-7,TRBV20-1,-,TGCAGTGCTGGACCCTCGGGGGAGCAGTACTTC,CSAGPSGEQYF
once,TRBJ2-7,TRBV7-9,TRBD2,TGTGCCAGCGGGGTAGCGGGAGTTGACGAGCAGTACTTC,CASGVAGVDEQYF
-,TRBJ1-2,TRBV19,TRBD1,TGTGCCAGCTCAAGGAGGGGGCCCCAGCCGAACTCTAACTATGGCTACACCTTC,CASSRRGPQPNSNYGYTF
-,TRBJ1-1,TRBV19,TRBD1,TGTGCCAGTATCCTGAACAGGGGGAGGAACACTGAAGCTTTCTTT,CASILNRGRNTEAFF
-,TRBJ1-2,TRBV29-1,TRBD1,TGCAGCGTTCTCACAGGGGTGAACTATGGCTACACCTTC,CSVLTGVNYGYTF
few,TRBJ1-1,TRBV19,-,TGTGCCAGTAGTATAGCCCAGACAAGGAACACTGAAGCTTTCTTT,CASSIAQTRNTEAFF
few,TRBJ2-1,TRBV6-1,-,TGTGCCAGCAGCCTCATTACCAGCTCCTACAATGAGCAGTTCTTC,CASSLITSSYNEQFF
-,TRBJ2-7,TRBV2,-,TGTGCCAGCCGGAGGGGGAGGGCCTACGAGCAGTACTTC,CASRRGRAYEQYF
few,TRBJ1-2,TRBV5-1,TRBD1,TGCGCCAGCAGCACGTCCGGGACAGGGATTGGCTACACCTTC,CASSTSGTGIGYTF
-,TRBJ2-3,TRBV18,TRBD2,TGTGCCAGCTCACCGCAAGGACTAGTCAGCACAGATACGCAGTATTTT,CASSPQGLVSTDTQYF
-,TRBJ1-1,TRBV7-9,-,TGTGCCAGCAGCCAAATACAGGGTCTTACTGAAGCTTTCTTT,CASSQIQGLTEAFF
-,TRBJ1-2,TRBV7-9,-,TGTGCCAGCAGCGCCAGTGGGGGCTCTGAAGGCTACACCTTC,CASSASGGSEGYTF
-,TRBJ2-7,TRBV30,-,TGTGCCTGGAAACCCCCCCCTAGGAATGAGCAGTACTTC,CAWKPPPRNEQYF
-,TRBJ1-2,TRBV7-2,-,TGTGCCAGCAGCTTCGCCCAGGTTCGTGGCTACACCTTC,CASSFAQVRGYTF
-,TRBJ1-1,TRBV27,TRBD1,TGTGCCAGCAGTTTTGGCAGGGGGCTGAGCACTGAAGCTTTCTTT,CASSFGRGLSTEAFF
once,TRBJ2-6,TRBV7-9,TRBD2,TGTGCCAGCAGCCCCGGTCTAGCGGTCTCTGGGGCCAACGTCCTGACTTTC,CASSPGLAVSGANVLTF
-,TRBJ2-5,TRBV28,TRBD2,TGTGCCAGCAATCCTCTAGCGGCGGGGGAGACCCAGTACTTC,CASNPLAAGETQYF
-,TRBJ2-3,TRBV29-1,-,TGCAGCGCTGAGACAAGCACAGATACGCAGTATTTT,CSAETSTDTQYF
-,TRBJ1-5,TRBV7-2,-,TGTGCCAGCAGCTTAGCGGGGGGGGCGGCTCAGCCCCAGCATTTT,CASSLAGGAAQPQHF
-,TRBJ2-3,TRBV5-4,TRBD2,TGTGCCAGCAGCCCGAGAAGCGGGAGGGCCGGAACAGATACGCAGTATTTT,CASSPRSGRAGTDTQYF
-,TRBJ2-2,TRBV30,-,TGTGCCTGGGGACAGTACACCGGGGAGCTGTTTTTT,CAWGQYTGELFF
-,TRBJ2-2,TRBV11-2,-,TGTGCCAGCAGCTTAGACGGAGGGTTGGACACCGGGGAGCTGTTTTTT,CASSLDGGLDTGELFF
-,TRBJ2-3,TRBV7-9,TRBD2,TGTGCCAGCAGCTTCCTACCAACTCATAGCGGGAGGACTACAGATACGCAGTATTTT,CASSFLPTHSGRTTDTQYF
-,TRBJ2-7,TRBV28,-,TGTGCCAGCAGTCAGGCGGGTTACGAGCAGTACTTC,CASSQAGYEQYF
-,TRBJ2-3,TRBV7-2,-,TGTGCCAGCAGCTTAGATGGCGGAAGCACAGATACGCAGTATTTT,CASSLDGGSTDTQYF
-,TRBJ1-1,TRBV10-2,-,TGCGCCAGCAGTGAGTCGGACAGTCCCACTGAAGCTTTCTTT,CASSESDSPTEAFF
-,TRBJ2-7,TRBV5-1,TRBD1,TGCGCCAGCAGCGTGCGACAGGGGCCGACCTACGAGCAGTACTTC,CASSVRQGPTYEQYF
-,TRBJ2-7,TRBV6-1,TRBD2,TGTGCCAGCAGTGGGAACCCGACTAGCGGGAGGGGGAGCTCCTACGAGCAGTACTTC,CASSGNPTSGRGSSYEQYF
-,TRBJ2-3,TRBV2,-,TGTGCCAGCAGTCAGTCTTCTTACACAGATACGCAGTATTTT,CASSQSSYTDTQYF
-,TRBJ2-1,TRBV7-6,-,TGTGCCAGCAGCTTAAGCGGAGGTGAGCAGTTCTTC,CASSLSGGEQFF
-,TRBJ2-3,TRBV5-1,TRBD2,TGCGCCAGCAGCTGGAGACTAGCGGAGTCAGATACGCAGTATTTT,CASSWRLAESDTQYF
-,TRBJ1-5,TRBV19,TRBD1,TGTGCCAGTAGTATGACAGGGTACAATCAGCCCCAGCATTTT,CASSMTGYNQPQHF
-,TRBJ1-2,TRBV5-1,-,TGCGCCAGCAGCTTGGGCGCGTCTAACTATGGCTACACCTTC,CASSLGASNYGYTF
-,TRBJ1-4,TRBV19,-,TGTGCCAGTACGACAGCCCATAATGAAAAACTGTTTTTT,CASTTAHNEKLFF
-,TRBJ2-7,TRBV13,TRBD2,TGTGCCAGCAGCTTACAGTTTTTCGGGACTAGCGGAACCTACGAGCAGTACTTC,CASSLQFFGTSGTYEQYF
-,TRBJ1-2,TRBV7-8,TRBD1,TGTGCCAGCAGCTTAGGAGGCAGGGGGCAGGGCTACACCTTC,CASSLGGRGQGYTF
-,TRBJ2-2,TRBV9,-,TGTGCCAGCAGCGTAGGTCGGGAGTATCACGGGGAGCTGTTTTTT,CASSVGREYHGELFF
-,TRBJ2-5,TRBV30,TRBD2,TGTGCGACCCGTAGGACTAGCGGGAGGGGAGAGACCCAGTACTTC,CATRRTSGRGETQYF
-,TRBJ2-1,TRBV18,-,TGTGCCAGCTCACCATCCTCTAAGAGAAGCTCCTACAATGAGCAGTTCTTC,CASSPSSKRSSYNEQFF
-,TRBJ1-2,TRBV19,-,TGTGCCGGCACCTCGGACAGTTCTTTTTGGTGGGGCTACACCTTC,CAGTSDSSFWWGYTF
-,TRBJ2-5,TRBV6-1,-,TGTGCCAGCAGTGCTAGTAGGGTAGGGGAAGAGACCCAGTACTTC,CASSASRVGEETQYF
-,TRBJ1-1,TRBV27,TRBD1,TGTGCCAGCAGTTTACACAGGGGGCGGCCTGAAGCTTTCTTT,CASSLHRGRPEAFF
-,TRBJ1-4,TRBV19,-,TGTGCCACAGAGGGCCAGGGAGGGAAACTGTTTTTT,CATEGQGGKLFF
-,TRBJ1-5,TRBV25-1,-,TGTGCCAGCAGCTCATCCCAGGGGAGTCAGCCCCAGCATTTT,CASSSSQGSQPQHF
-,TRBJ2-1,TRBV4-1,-,TGCGCCAGCAGCCAAGACCCGGGGTGGTGGGATGAGCAGTTCTTC,CASSQDPGWWDEQFF
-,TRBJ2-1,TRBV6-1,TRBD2,TGTGCCAGCAGGCTAGCGGGGACCTACAATGAGCAGTTCTTC,CASRLAGTYNEQFF
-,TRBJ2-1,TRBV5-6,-,TGTGCCAGCAGCTTGGGTCGGGGATCCTCCTACAATGAGCAGTTCTTC,CASSLGRGSSYNEQFF
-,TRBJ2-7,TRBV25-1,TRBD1,TGTGCCAGCAGTGAAGTCGGGACAGGGGTGGTACACGAGCAGTACTTC,CASSEVGTGVVHEQYF
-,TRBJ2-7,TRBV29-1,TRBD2,TGCAGCGGATCGGGGGCTAGCGGGAGCTACGAGCAGTACTTC,CSGSGASGSYEQYF